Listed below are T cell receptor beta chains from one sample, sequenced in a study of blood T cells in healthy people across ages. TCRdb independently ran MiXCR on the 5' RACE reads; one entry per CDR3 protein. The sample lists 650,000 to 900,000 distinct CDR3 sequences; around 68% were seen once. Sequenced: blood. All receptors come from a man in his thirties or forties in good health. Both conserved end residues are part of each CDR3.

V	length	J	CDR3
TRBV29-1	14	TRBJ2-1	CSVEDGQSGNEQFF
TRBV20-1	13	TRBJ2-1	CSARDRTGYEQFF
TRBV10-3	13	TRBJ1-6	CAISEGTNSPLHF
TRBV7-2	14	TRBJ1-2	CASSPQTDNYGYTF
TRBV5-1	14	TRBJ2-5	CASSVVGGKETQYF
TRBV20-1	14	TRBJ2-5	CSAPTSVDQETQYF
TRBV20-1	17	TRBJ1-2	CSASAGQPNWANYGYTF
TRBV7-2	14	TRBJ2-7	CASSRGRSSYEQYF
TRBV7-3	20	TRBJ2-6	CASSFTLGQGSGDGANVLTF
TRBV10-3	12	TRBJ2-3	CAITQGTDTQYF
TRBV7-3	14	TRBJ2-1	CASSFGTGDDEQFF
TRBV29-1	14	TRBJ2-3	CSVASGYAADTQYF
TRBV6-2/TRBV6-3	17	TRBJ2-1	CASSHSPRGYLNNEQFF
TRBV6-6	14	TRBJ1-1	CASSYAGRGTEAFF
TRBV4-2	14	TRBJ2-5	CASSQDTGRREQYF
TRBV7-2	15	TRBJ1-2	CTSSLGVGSNYGYTF
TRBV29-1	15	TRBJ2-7	CSVEGEAASSYEQYF
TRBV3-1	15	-	CASSPPGLADYEQYF
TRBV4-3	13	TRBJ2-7	CASSQRILDEQYF
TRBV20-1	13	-	CSAPEGWLHEQYF
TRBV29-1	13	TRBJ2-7	CSVESKGTYEQYF
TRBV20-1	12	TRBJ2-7	CSARDRGNEQYF
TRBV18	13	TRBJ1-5	CASSPPEAEPQHF
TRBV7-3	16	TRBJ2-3	CASSSASGGYTDTQYF
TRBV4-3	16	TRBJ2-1	CASSQDRVPTYNEQFF
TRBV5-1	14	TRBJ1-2	CASSVAQGIGGYTF
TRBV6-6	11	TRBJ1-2	CASSPLGGYTF
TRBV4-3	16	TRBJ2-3	CASSRIERGGKDTQYF
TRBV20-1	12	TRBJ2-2	CSASPVDGELFF
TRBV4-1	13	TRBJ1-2	CASRKTGDHGYTF
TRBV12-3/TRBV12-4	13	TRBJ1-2	CASTHRDPYGYTF
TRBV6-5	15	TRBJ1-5	CASSPGQGNGQPQHF
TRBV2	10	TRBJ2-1	CASLTNEQFF
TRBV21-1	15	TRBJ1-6	CASSNDKPPHSPLHF
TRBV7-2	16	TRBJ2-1	CASSPLLAGGPGEQFF
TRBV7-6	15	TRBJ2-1	CASSLGGPIYNEQFF
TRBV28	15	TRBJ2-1	CASSLSSGVLNEQFF
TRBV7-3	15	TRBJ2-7	CASSYLAGGPWEQYF
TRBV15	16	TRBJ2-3	CATSKGLPADPDTQYF
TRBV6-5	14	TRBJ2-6	CASSWGSGANVLTF
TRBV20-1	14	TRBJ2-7	CSANGGQGFNEQYF
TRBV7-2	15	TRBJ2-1	CASSFARGGMYEQFF
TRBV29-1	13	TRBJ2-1	CSAQGAGVNEQFF
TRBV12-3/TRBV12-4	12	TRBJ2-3	CASSTHNRGQYF
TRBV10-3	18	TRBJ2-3	CAISESIASGVSTDTQYF
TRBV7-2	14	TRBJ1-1	CASSLYRVTTEAFF
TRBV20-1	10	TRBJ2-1	CSASSNEQFF
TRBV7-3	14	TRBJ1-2	CASSPNPGIAGYTF
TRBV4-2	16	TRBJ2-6	CASSQEEGNGANVLTF
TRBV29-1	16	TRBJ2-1	CSVEGFEGEAYNEQFF
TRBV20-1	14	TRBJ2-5	CSALRSGFQETQYF